This TCR beta chain appears in the sequencing data of a study of cytomegalovirus exposure and HLA in healthy donors. The germline V gene encodes CDR1 SGHTA and CDR2 FQGNSA. The CDR3 is made up of 17 amino acids. V shed 5 bases, J shed 2 bases, and the junction held 9 bases outside the gene matches. The PCR had 60 Vbeta and 13 Jbeta primers. Authors' data handling: In a later analysis, of some 80 million unique beta chains, some 10 million appeared in at least two donors. Sequencing used immunoSEQ multiplex PCR; TCRdb keeps in-frame clones, though not all of them. Clone size and the V and J calls come from that table; the DNA yielded D and trimming. The data contain about 70,000 clones, 80% to 90% of them singletons.

This rearrangement joins TRBV7-2 to TRBJ2-7; 13 nucleotides agree with TRBD2. The material sequenced was PBMCs. The TCR sequence derives from a woman under 40 in good health and CMV-seronegative. CDR3 nucleotides: TGTGCCAGCAGCGCAGCCTTAACTAGCGGGAGGGCCTACGAGCAGTACTTC. Its protein product is CASSAALTSGRAYEQYF. The full variable domain, in which reference TRBV7-2 and TRBJ2-7 provide the parts outside the CDR3, is GAGVSQSPSNKVTEKGKDVELRCDPISGHTALYWYRQSLGQGLEFLIYFQGNSAPDKSGLPSDRFSAERTGGSVSTLTIQRTQQEDSAVYLCASSAALTSGRAYEQYFGPGTRLTVT.